This T cell receptor (beta chain) was recorded in a study of T-cell reconstitution after alpha-beta-depleted transplantation in children. Findings and limits, study-wide: At around two months after transplant, the alpha-beta T cells were reportedly derived from several hundred expanded clones that came from non-depleted graft cells.

Details on this clonotype: Its antigen is undetermined.

The CDR3 runs to 18 residues. V lost 0 bases and J 1 base, leaving 17 bases between the germline ends. Germline V gives CDR1 LGHNA, CDR2 YSLEER. The authors prepared the TCRbeta library with unique molecular identifiers. MiXCR was run by TCRdb on the PCR reads, yielding one entry per CDR3 protein. The sample has roughly 200,000 distinct CDR3 sequences, 7% to 9% seen once. The chain uses TRBV4-3 and TRBJ2-3; perhaps TRBD1 as D (5 bases). This receptor was taken from a male patient under 10 years old who had a stem cell transplant for acute myeloid leukemia, so the T cells may come from the graft donor. This specimen consisted of PBMCs, mostly from graft donor cells, obtained 360 days after TCRalphabeta/CD19-depleted stem cell transplant. In DNA form, the CDR3 reads TGCGCCAGCAGCCAAGAGAATCCGACAGTCCTCGGCACAGATACGCAGTATTTT. Its translation is CASSQENPTVLGTDTQYF.